These 21 T cell receptor beta chains were all obtained from the same sample, sequenced in a study of blood T cell repertoires in COVID-19. Data came from immunoSEQ multiplex PCR; TCRdb stores just in-frame clones and leaves some out. This sample has 200,000 to 250,000 clones; 84% occur once, and the top ten carry under 10%. The specimen was peripheral blood. These TCRs come from a woman older than 75 with COVID-19, enrolled during active disease.

Of note for this clone: Other DNA sequences from this sample encode an identical CDR3 as well. The chain has TRBV28 and TRBJ1-2, with 7 bases matching TRBD1. After removal of 3 bases from V and 2 bases from J, the junction contained 0 bases not matched to a gene. This CDR3 region has 13 residues. Germline V gene data show CDR1 as MDHEN and CDR2 as SYDVKM. In DNA form, the CDR3 reads TGTGCCAGCAGTTTGGGACAGAACTATGGCTACACCTTC. Encoded protein: CASSLGQNYGYTF.

This clone was counted between two and nine times. The chain carries TRBV7-8 and TRBJ1-1; no definite D call. This CDR3 is built from 13 residues. Germline loops: CDR1 SGHVS, CDR2 FQNEAQ. V was clipped by 4 bases and J by 1 base, with 7 bases between them. The CDR3 nucleotides read TGTGCCAGCAGCTCCAACAGGAACACTGAAGCTTTCTTT. Translating gives CASSSNRNTEAFF. The full variable domain, its missing parts supplied by reference TRBV7-8 and TRBJ1-1, is GAGVSQSPRYKVAKRGQDVALRCDPISGHVSLFWYQQALGQGPEFLTYFQNEAQLDKSGLPSDRFFAERPEGSVSTLKIQRTQQEDSAVYLCASSSNRNTEAFFGQGTRLTVV.

The chain employs TRBV10-3 and TRBJ1-5, with 7 bases identical to TRBD1. Trimming cost V 5 bases and J 4 bases; bases outside gene matches: 5. Germline V CDR1 and CDR2: ENHRY, SYGVKD. The CDR3 sequence is 14 residues long. The CDR3 reads CAISPDRDNQPQHF. The CDR3 region has the DNA TGTGCCATCAGTCCTGACAGGGATAATCAGCCCCAGCATTTT.

This chain uses TRBV5-1 with TRBJ1-1; D unresolved. Germline-derived CDR1 and CDR2 are SGHRS and YFSETQ. The CDR3 extends over 14 amino acids. V was shortened by 3 bases and J by 0 bases, with 9 bases between the two germline ends. The CDR3 region has the DNA TGCGCCAGCAGCTCCTTACAGATGAACACTGAAGCTTTCTTT. This encodes CASSSLQMNTEAFF.

This chain connects TRBV4-2 to TRBJ1-4; weak D call: TRBD1 (6 bases). Germline V gives CDR1 LGHNA, CDR2 YNFKEQ. V was pared by 3 bases and J by 0 bases, with 14 bases between. CDR3 size: 17 residues. The CDR3 sequence is CASSQGGPTATNEKLFF. DNA of the CDR3: TGTGCCAGCAGCCAGGGGGGGCCTACTGCAACTAATGAAAAACTGTTTTTT.

The chain couples TRBV11-1 to TRBJ1-6; 9 nucleotides align to TRBD1. CDR1 is SGHAT and CDR2 is FQDESV in the germline V gene (reference sequence). V shed 5 bases and J 10 bases; nucleotides not matched to a gene: 12. There are 16 residues in the CDR3. In DNA form, the CDR3 reads TGTGCCAGCAGCCCTACCGGAACAGGGGGCAGATCACCCCTCCACTTT. Encoded protein: CASSPTGTGGRSPLHF. Based on the CDR3 plus reference TRBV11-1 and TRBJ1-6, the full variable domain is EAEVAQSPRYKITEKSQAVAFWCDPISGHATLYWYRQILGQGPELLVQFQDESVVDDSQLPKDRFSAERLKGVDSTLKIQPAELGDSAMYLCASSPTGTGGRSPLHFGNGTRLTVT.

This chain joins TRBV4-1 and TRBJ2-3, with a weak D call TRBD1 (5 bases). The CDR3 consists of 16 residues. Germline CDR1 reads MGHRA; CDR2 reads YSYEKL. Trimming shortened V by 4 bases and J by 0 bases, and 14 bases separated the two germline ends. The CDR3 sequence is CASSLSTVGSTDTQYF. In DNA form, the CDR3 reads TGCGCCAGCAGCCTGTCGACAGTAGGTAGCACAGATACGCAGTATTTT.

The CDR3 DNA reads as TGTGCCAGCAGCTTAGATTTGAGGGATACGCAGTATTTT. This sequence encodes CASSLDLRDTQYF. This sequence joins TRBV11-2 and TRBJ2-3; no definite D call. Between the trimmed V and J ends, which lost 0 bases and 6 bases, there was a span of 7 bases. Looked up from germline, CDR1 is SGHAT and CDR2 is FQNNGV. The CDR3 extends over 13 amino acids.

The chain carries TRBV3-1 (or the pseudogene TRBV3-2) and TRBJ1-1; D call uncertain. This CDR3 comprises 13 residues. CDR1 and CDR2 from the germline V gene are LGHDT and YNNKEL (reference sequence). Deletions cut 1 base from V and 6 bases from J, with 9 bases between. For the CDR3, the DNA is TGTGCCAGCAGCCAAGTTCGCGGGTCTGAAGCTTTCTTT. Amino acid sequence: CASSQVRGSEAFF.

A remark on this clone: Other nucleotide sequences in the sample specify the same CDR3. The V and J genes are TRBV5-1 and TRBJ2-5; tentatively, D is TRBD1 (6 bases). CDR3 length equals 14 residues. Trimming took 0 bases from V and 1 from J, leaving 7 bases between them. The V gene's germline CDR1 is SGHRS and CDR2 YFSETQ. The CDR3: CASSLAGAQETQYF. The CDR3 DNA reads as TGCGCCAGCAGCTTGGCAGGGGCCCAAGAGACCCAGTACTTC. The full variable domain, in which reference TRBV5-1 and TRBJ2-5 provide the parts outside the CDR3, is KAGVTQTPRYLIKTRGQQVTLSCSPISGHRSVSWYQQTPGQGLQFLFEYFSETQRNKGNFPGRFSGRQFSNSRSEMNVSTLELGDSALYLCASSLAGAQETQYFGPGTRLLVL.

The chain employs TRBV6-6 and TRBJ1-4; the D gene is possibly TRBD1 (6 bases). CDR3 length: 15 amino acids. Per germline, CDR1 MNHNY and CDR2 SVGAGI (reference sequence). V was cut by 6 bases and J by 2 bases, with 13 bases left in between. The CDR3 bases are TGTGCCAGCAGCGACACAGGGATGACTAATGAAAAACTGTTTTTT. Residues: CASSDTGMTNEKLFF.

This clone was seen a few times. The gene calls are TRBV19 and TRBJ1-5, with D uncertain. Deletions cut 6 bases from V and 5 bases from J, with 11 bases between. Per germline, CDR1 LNHDA and CDR2 SQIVND (reference sequence). The CDR3 is 13 amino acids. The DNA for the CDR3 is TGTGCCAGTAGAAAAACGACACATCAGCCCCAGCATTTT. It is translated as CASRKTTHQPQHF. Filled out from reference TRBV19 and TRBJ1-5, the complete variable domain reads DGGITQSPKYLFRKEGQNVTLSCEQNLNHDAMYWYRQDPGQGLRLIYYSQIVNDFQKGDIAEGYSVSREKKESFPLTVTSAQKNPTAFYLCASRKTTHQPQHFGDGTRLSIL.

This chain joins TRBV14 and TRBJ1-1; the match to TRBD1 covers 8 bases. Germline V gives CDR1 SGHDN, CDR2 FVKESK. This CDR3 region has 12 residues. Trimming removed 4 bases from V and 11 bases from J; junction bases left unmatched: 6. CDR3 in amino acids: CASSRTRGRAFF. DNA of the CDR3: TGTGCCAGCAGCCGGACCAGGGGGCGGGCTTTCTTT.

This chain joins TRBV5-6 and TRBJ2-3; tentatively, D is TRBD2 (5 bases). Trimming took 4 bases from V and 7 from J, leaving 13 bases between them. CDR3 length: 13 amino acids. The germline V gene has CDR1 SGHDT and CDR2 YYEEEE. As DNA, the CDR3 is TGTGCCAGCAGCCCAACCGGGATTAATACGCAGTATTTT. It specifies CASSPTGINTQYF.

Worth noting for this clone: Germline is not matched at one junction end, which may reflect a read error. The V gene is TRBV6-5, the J gene TRBJ1-3, with TRBD1 matching 10 bases. Germline V gene data show CDR1 as MNHEY and CDR2 as SVGAGI. The CDR3 extends over 16 amino acids. The CDR3 sequence: CASTYETGGTGNTIYF. CDR3 DNA: TGTGCCAGCACTTACGAGACAGGGGGCACTGGAAACACCATATATTTT.

The chain carries TRBV7-3 and TRBJ2-7; possibly TRBD2 for D (5 bases). CDR3 length equals 14 residues. Germline CDR1 SGHTA, CDR2 FQGTGA. V lost 1 base, J lost 4 bases, and 11 bases lay in between. The CDR3 DNA reads TGTGCCAGCAGCTTAAGAGGCCCGGGGTACGAGCAGTACTTC. It codes for CASSLRGPGYEQYF. The full variable domain, rest sourced from reference TRBV7-3 and TRBJ2-7, is GAGVSQTPSNKVTEKGKYVELRCDPISGHTALYWYRQSLGQGPEFLIYFQGTGAADDSGLPNDRFFAVRPEGSVSTLKIQRTERGDSAVYLCASSLRGPGYEQYFGPGTRLTVT.

With regard to this clone: Other DNA sequences in this specimen translate into the identical CDR3. The chain couples TRBV3-1 (or the pseudogene TRBV3-2) to TRBJ2-2; D gene uncertain. The V gene lost 2 bases and the J gene lost 8 bases, with 6 bases spanning the gap. Per germline, CDR1 LGHDT and CDR2 YNNKEL (reference sequence). The CDR3 has 12 amino acids. The CDR3 loop is CASSQTGGELFF. CDR3 nucleotide sequence: TGTGCCAGCAGCCAAACCGGGGGGGAGCTGTTTTTT.

This chain uses TRBV19 with TRBJ1-1; possibly TRBD1 for D (6 bases). Per the germline V gene, CDR1 is LNHDA and CDR2 is SQIVND (reference sequence). The germline V and J ends were trimmed by 5 bases and 1 base, with 14 bases remaining between them. The CDR3 is 15 amino acids. Written as DNA, the CDR3 is TGTGCCAGTAGTCTTCCGGGACACAAGAACACTGAAGCTTTCTTT. Its translation is CASSLPGHKNTEAFF.

The chain recombines TRBV18 with TRBJ2-3; TRBD1 is a possible D gene (7 bases). Germline CDR1 reads KGHSH; CDR2 reads LQKENI. The CDR3 loop spans 15 amino acids. The ends were cut back, 5 bases at V and 7 bases at J, with 19 bases in the middle. The CDR3 protein is CASSGGTALVNTQYF. The CDR3 DNA reads as TGTGCCAGCTCAGGCGGGACAGCCCTGGTAAATACGCAGTATTTT.

This clone was counted a few times. The chain employs TRBV3-1 (or the pseudogene TRBV3-2) and TRBJ2-1; 8 bases are a match to TRBD2. The CDR3 consists of 16 residues. The V segment lost 4 bases and the J segment 4 bases; nucleotides outside the gene matches: 9. Germline CDR1 LGHDT, CDR2 YNNKEL (reference sequence). CDR3 sequence reads: CASSPLSSGSYNEQFF. CDR3 nucleotide sequence: TGTGCCAGCAGCCCCCTTTCGAGCGGGAGTTACAATGAGCAGTTCTTC.

The rearrangement joins TRBV5-8 to TRBJ1-4; D may be TRBD1 (5 bases). The CDR3 consists of 16 residues. Germline V gives CDR1 SGHTS, CDR2 YDEGEE. V was shortened by 2 bases and J by 4 bases, with 15 bases between the two germline ends. CDR3 sequence reads: CASSFSGGGGNEKLFF. CDR3 coding DNA: TGTGCCAGCAGCTTCTCAGGCGGCGGGGGTAATGAAAAACTGTTTTTT.